A selection of T cell receptor beta chains follows, all from one sample in a study of immunodeficiency. Data came from immunoSEQ multiplex PCR; TCRdb stores just in-frame clones and leaves some out. The sample has over a thousand clones; roughly 96% are singletons. The sample consisted of CD4+ T cells from blood. These receptors were taken from a girl aged 2 to 9. The CDR3 runs from the conserved cysteine through the conserved F or W. The D gene is left open where the match is weak. Clone size is not always given. Where it is, it says once, few, many or a class for expanded clones.

CDR3 protein: CASSPPGWTDATYEQYF
CDR3 DNA: TGTGCCAGCTCACCACCGGGTTGGACAGATGCCACCTACGAGCAGTACTTC
clone size: once
CDR3 length: 17
V gene: TRBV18
D gene: -
J gene: TRBJ2-7

CDR3 protein: CSASDGGLWADTQYF
CDR3 DNA: TGCAGTGCTAGTGACGGCGGGCTTTGGGCCGATACGCAGTATTTT
clone size: -
CDR3 length: 15
V gene: TRBV20-1
D gene: -
J gene: TRBJ2-3

CDR3 protein: CASRLGGSYGYTF
CDR3 DNA: TGTGCCAGTAGATTGGGGGGTAGCTATGGCTACACCTTC
clone size: once
CDR3 length: 13
V gene: TRBV19
D gene: -
J gene: TRBJ1-2

CDR3 protein: CASSLGHNSGANVLTF
CDR3 DNA: TGCGCCAGCAGCTTGGGACATAACTCTGGGGCCAACGTCCTGACTTTC
clone size: -
CDR3 length: 16
V gene: TRBV5-1
D gene: -
J gene: TRBJ2-6

CDR3 protein: CASSQVEGEGQPQHF
CDR3 DNA: TGTGCCAGCAGCCAAGTTGAGGGAGAAGGTCAGCCCCAGCATTTT
clone size: -
CDR3 length: 15
V gene: TRBV4-2
D gene: -
J gene: TRBJ1-5

CDR3 protein: CASSLASSGANVLTF
CDR3 DNA: TGTGCCAGCAGCTTAGCGAGCTCTGGGGCCAACGTCCTGACTTTC
clone size: -
CDR3 length: 15
V gene: TRBV7-9
D gene: -
J gene: TRBJ2-6

CDR3 protein: CASSWDGWNSYEQYF
CDR3 DNA: TGTGCCAGCAGCTGGGACGGGTGGAACTCCTACGAGCAGTACTTC
clone size: -
CDR3 length: 15
V gene: TRBV2
D gene: -
J gene: TRBJ2-7

CDR3 protein: CAIREKNSLRYGYTF
CDR3 DNA: TGTGCCATTAGAGAGAAGAATTCATTACGCTATGGCTACACCTTC
clone size: -
CDR3 length: 15
V gene: TRBV7-2
D gene: -
J gene: TRBJ1-2

CDR3 protein: CASSRTGGKDEQYF
CDR3 DNA: TGTGCCAGTAGTAGGACAGGGGGTAAGGACGAGCAGTACTTC
clone size: -
CDR3 length: 14
V gene: TRBV19
D gene: TRBD1
J gene: TRBJ2-7

CDR3 protein: CASISGELFF
CDR3 DNA: TGTGCCAGCATATCCGGGGAGCTGTTTTTT
clone size: -
CDR3 length: 10
V gene: TRBV21-1
D gene: -
J gene: TRBJ2-2

CDR3 protein: CASGWAGELFF
CDR3 DNA: TGTGCCAGCGGCTGGGCCGGGGAGCTGTTTTTT
clone size: -
CDR3 length: 11
V gene: TRBV12-3/TRBV12-4
D gene: -
J gene: TRBJ2-2

CDR3 protein: CATTKSQLSGANVLTF
CDR3 DNA: TGTGCCACCACTAAGTCCCAACTCTCTGGGGCCAACGTCCTGACTTTC
clone size: once
CDR3 length: 16
V gene: TRBV10-3
D gene: -
J gene: TRBJ2-6

CDR3 protein: CASSQGRGNGYTF
CDR3 DNA: TGTGCCAGCAGCCAAGGAAGGGGGAATGGCTACACCTTC
clone size: -
CDR3 length: 13
V gene: TRBV3-1/TRBV3-2
D gene: -
J gene: TRBJ1-2

CDR3 protein: CASSFRVRQPQHF
CDR3 DNA: TGTGCCAGCAGTTTTCGGGTTCGTCAGCCCCAGCATTTT
clone size: -
CDR3 length: 13
V gene: TRBV27
D gene: -
J gene: TRBJ1-5

CDR3 protein: CASSLSSGESYEQYF
CDR3 DNA: TGCGCCAGCAGCTTGTCCAGCGGGGAATCCTACGAGCAGTACTTC
clone size: -
CDR3 length: 15
V gene: TRBV5-1
D gene: TRBD2
J gene: TRBJ2-7

CDR3 protein: CASSKSDRGSQPQHF
CDR3 DNA: TGTGCCAGCAGTAAATCGGACAGGGGGAGTCAGCCCCAGCATTTT
clone size: -
CDR3 length: 15
V gene: TRBV27
D gene: TRBD1
J gene: TRBJ1-5

CDR3 protein: CASSLGQVYGYTF
CDR3 DNA: TGTGCCAGCAGCTTAGGACAGGTCTATGGCTACACCTTC
clone size: -
CDR3 length: 13
V gene: TRBV7-9
D gene: -
J gene: TRBJ1-2

CDR3 protein: CASSLDQVGGRDEKLFF
CDR3 DNA: TGTGCCAGCAGCTTAGATCAAGTCGGGGGACGGGATGAAAAACTGTTTTTT
clone size: once
CDR3 length: 17
V gene: TRBV11-3
D gene: -
J gene: TRBJ1-4

CDR3 protein: CASSLSGPFTDTQYF
CDR3 DNA: TGTGCCAGCAGCTTGAGCGGACCTTTCACAGATACGCAGTATTTT
clone size: once
CDR3 length: 15
V gene: TRBV7-2
D gene: -
J gene: TRBJ2-3

CDR3 protein: CASFGGSRTGTGELFF
CDR3 DNA: TGTGCCAGTTTTGGAGGATCTCGAACTGGTACCGGGGAGCTGTTTTTT
clone size: once
CDR3 length: 16
V gene: TRBV19
D gene: -
J gene: TRBJ2-2

CDR3 protein: CASSPRSTGADTGELFF
CDR3 DNA: TGTGCCAGCAGCCCCCGTTCTACAGGGGCCGACACCGGGGAGCTGTTTTTT
clone size: -
CDR3 length: 17
V gene: TRBV7-9
D gene: TRBD1
J gene: TRBJ2-2

CDR3 protein: CASSFTGNRDYGYTF
CDR3 DNA: TGCGCCAGCAGCTTTACAGGGAATCGTGACTATGGCTACACCTTC
clone size: -
CDR3 length: 15
V gene: TRBV5-1
D gene: -
J gene: TRBJ1-2

CDR3 protein: CASPEGGNTGELFF
CDR3 DNA: TGTGCCAGCCCCGAGGGGGGGAATACCGGGGAGCTGTTTTTT
clone size: -
CDR3 length: 14
V gene: TRBV6-4
D gene: -
J gene: TRBJ2-2

CDR3 protein: CASSPEGQATDTQYF
CDR3 DNA: TGTGCCAGCAGCCCCGAGGGACAGGCGACAGATACGCAGTATTTT
clone size: -
CDR3 length: 15
V gene: TRBV11-3
D gene: TRBD1
J gene: TRBJ2-3

CDR3 protein: CASSGRSPSEQYF
CDR3 DNA: TGTGCCAGCAGTGGACGGTCTCCCTCCGAGCAGTACTTC
clone size: -
CDR3 length: 13
V gene: TRBV2
D gene: -
J gene: TRBJ2-7

CDR3 protein: CASRDRFYGYTF
CDR3 DNA: TGTGCCAGCAGGGACAGGTTCTATGGCTACACCTTC
clone size: -
CDR3 length: 12
V gene: TRBV2
D gene: TRBD1
J gene: TRBJ1-2

CDR3 protein: CASSPRSYNEQFF
CDR3 DNA: TGTGCCAGCAGCCCCCGCTCCTACAATGAGCAGTTCTTC
clone size: -
CDR3 length: 13
V gene: TRBV7-8
D gene: -
J gene: TRBJ2-1

CDR3 protein: CASSSHRQGGPEAFF
CDR3 DNA: TGTGCCAGCAGTTCCCATCGACAGGGGGGACCTGAAGCTTTCTTT
clone size: -
CDR3 length: 15
V gene: TRBV28
D gene: TRBD1
J gene: TRBJ1-1

CDR3 protein: CSVGGGDKYEQYF
CDR3 DNA: TGCAGCGTTGGAGGAGGGGATAAGTACGAGCAGTACTTC
clone size: -
CDR3 length: 13
V gene: TRBV29-1
D gene: -
J gene: TRBJ2-7

CDR3 protein: CASSDPGTANYGYTF
CDR3 DNA: TGTGCCAGTAGTGATCCCGGGACAGCTAACTATGGCTACACCTTC
clone size: -
CDR3 length: 15
V gene: TRBV19
D gene: TRBD1
J gene: TRBJ1-2

CDR3 protein: CASSLFNSYEQYF
CDR3 DNA: TGTGCCAGCAGCTTATTTAACAGCTACGAGCAGTACTTC
clone size: -
CDR3 length: 13
V gene: TRBV5-6
D gene: -
J gene: TRBJ2-7

CDR3 protein: CASSLGPLGTANYGYTF
CDR3 DNA: TGTGCCAGCAGCTTAGGCCCCCTAGGGACGGCTAACTATGGCTACACCTTC
clone size: -
CDR3 length: 17
V gene: TRBV7-8
D gene: -
J gene: TRBJ1-2

CDR3 protein: CASRAKYTGELFF
CDR3 DNA: TGTGCCAGCCGGGCGAAATACACCGGGGAGCTGTTTTTT
clone size: -
CDR3 length: 13
V gene: TRBV6-5
D gene: -
J gene: TRBJ2-2

CDR3 protein: CASSSGPATTYEQYF
CDR3 DNA: TGTGCCAGCTCCTCCGGCCCAGCTACTACCTACGAGCAGTACTTC
clone size: -
CDR3 length: 15
V gene: TRBV18
D gene: -
J gene: TRBJ2-7

CDR3 protein: CASSLGVGLYGYTF
CDR3 DNA: TGCGCCAGCAGCTTGGGCGTGGGACTCTATGGCTACACCTTC
clone size: -
CDR3 length: 14
V gene: TRBV5-1
D gene: -
J gene: TRBJ1-2

CDR3 protein: CASSRWRDRGNTIYF
CDR3 DNA: TGCGCCAGCAGCCGTTGGCGGGACAGAGGAAACACCATATATTTT
clone size: -
CDR3 length: 15
V gene: TRBV4-1
D gene: TRBD1
J gene: TRBJ1-3

CDR3 protein: CSLEGDTQYF
CDR3 DNA: TGCAGTTTGGAGGGAGATACGCAGTATTTT
clone size: -
CDR3 length: 10
V gene: TRBV20-1
D gene: -
J gene: TRBJ2-3

CDR3 protein: CASSQDRWAGTTRTQYF
CDR3 DNA: TGCGCCAGCAGCCAAGATCGATGGGCCGGTACGACACGGACCCAGTACTTC
clone size: once
CDR3 length: 17
V gene: TRBV4-3
D gene: -
J gene: TRBJ2-5

CDR3 protein: CASSRSDGTEAFF
CDR3 DNA: TGTGCCAGCTCACGCTCAGATGGCACTGAAGCTTTCTTT
clone size: -
CDR3 length: 13
V gene: TRBV18
D gene: -
J gene: TRBJ1-1

CDR3 protein: CASRGQTSTDTQYF
CDR3 DNA: TGTGCCAGCAGGGGACAGACCAGCACAGATACGCAGTATTTT
clone size: once
CDR3 length: 14
V gene: TRBV6-7
D gene: TRBD1
J gene: TRBJ2-3

CDR3 protein: CASSFWTGGLGEQYF
CDR3 DNA: TGTGCCAGCAGCTTTTGGACGGGAGGGCTCGGGGAGCAGTACTTC
clone size: -
CDR3 length: 15
V gene: TRBV7-9
D gene: TRBD2
J gene: TRBJ2-7

CDR3 protein: CASSETHRRKSSYEQYF
CDR3 DNA: TGTGCCAGCAGTGAGACCCACAGGAGAAAAAGCTCCTACGAGCAGTACTTC
clone size: -
CDR3 length: 17
V gene: TRBV25-1
D gene: -
J gene: TRBJ2-7

CDR3 protein: CASSFTGGINTEAFF
CDR3 DNA: TGCGCCAGCAGCTTTACAGGGGGCATAAACACTGAAGCTTTCTTT
clone size: -
CDR3 length: 15
V gene: TRBV5-1
D gene: TRBD1
J gene: TRBJ1-1

CDR3 protein: CASGTGTHSSYNEQFF
CDR3 DNA: TGTGCTAGTGGAACCGGGACACATAGCTCCTACAATGAGCAGTTCTTC
clone size: -
CDR3 length: 16
V gene: TRBV12-5
D gene: -
J gene: TRBJ2-1

CDR3 protein: CASSFPSWLFF
CDR3 DNA: TGTGCCAGCAGTTTCCCGAGTTGGCTGTTTTTT
clone size: once
CDR3 length: 11
V gene: TRBV6-4
D gene: -
J gene: TRBJ2-2

CDR3 protein: CASFNRRDGYTF
CDR3 DNA: TGTGCCAGCTTTAACCGCAGGGATGGCTACACCTTC
clone size: -
CDR3 length: 12
V gene: TRBV6-4
D gene: -
J gene: TRBJ1-2

CDR3 protein: CAWSGPFLGREGKNIQYF
CDR3 DNA: TGTGCCTGGAGCGGACCGTTCCTCGGGAGGGAGGGCAAAAACATTCAGTACTTC
clone size: -
CDR3 length: 18
V gene: TRBV30
D gene: TRBD2
J gene: TRBJ2-4

CDR3 protein: CASSQDRQRGMNTEAFF
CDR3 DNA: TGTGCCAGCAGCCAAGATCGGCAAAGGGGAATGAACACTGAAGCTTTCTTT
clone size: -
CDR3 length: 17
V gene: TRBV3-1/TRBV3-2
D gene: -
J gene: TRBJ1-1

CDR3 protein: CASSSGHPFRPSTDTQYF
CDR3 DNA: TGCGCCAGCAGTTCAGGACACCCATTTAGGCCTAGCACAGATACGCAGTATTTT
clone size: -
CDR3 length: 18
V gene: TRBV10-1
D gene: -
J gene: TRBJ2-3

CDR3 protein: CASSLDPRDRDGYTF
CDR3 DNA: TGTGCCAGCAGCTTAGACCCCCGGGACAGGGATGGCTACACCTTC
clone size: -
CDR3 length: 15
V gene: TRBV7-8
D gene: TRBD1
J gene: TRBJ1-2

CDR3 protein: CASSSHHGTSVTYEQYF
CDR3 DNA: TGTGCCAGCAGCTCCCATCACGGGACTAGCGTAACCTACGAGCAGTACTTC
clone size: -
CDR3 length: 17
V gene: TRBV11-3
D gene: TRBD2
J gene: TRBJ2-7

CDR3 protein: CASRYRLGVAYGYTF
CDR3 DNA: TGTGCCAGCAGGTATAGGTTAGGAGTGGCCTATGGCTACACCTTC
clone size: once
CDR3 length: 15
V gene: TRBV6-5
D gene: -
J gene: TRBJ1-2

CDR3 protein: CASSLGGYEKLFF
CDR3 DNA: TGTGCCAGCAGCTTAGGGGGGTATGAAAAACTGTTTTTT
clone size: -
CDR3 length: 13
V gene: TRBV7-9
D gene: -
J gene: TRBJ1-4

CDR3 protein: CASSEARTGGDTIYF
CDR3 DNA: TGTGCCAGCAGTGAAGCGCGGACAGGCGGCGACACCATATATTTT
clone size: -
CDR3 length: 15
V gene: TRBV2
D gene: TRBD1
J gene: TRBJ1-3

CDR3 protein: CASSLESGMSTDTQYF
CDR3 DNA: TGTGCCAGCAGCTTAGAAAGCGGGATGAGCACAGATACGCAGTATTTT
clone size: -
CDR3 length: 16
V gene: TRBV11-3
D gene: TRBD2
J gene: TRBJ2-3

CDR3 protein: CASSLSSLNEQFF
CDR3 DNA: TGTGCCAGCAGCCTCTCTAGCCTCAATGAGCAGTTCTTC
clone size: -
CDR3 length: 13
V gene: TRBV9
D gene: -
J gene: TRBJ2-1

CDR3 protein: CASSKDRLNTEAFF
CDR3 DNA: TGTGCCAGTAGTAAAGACCGATTGAACACTGAAGCTTTCTTT
clone size: -
CDR3 length: 14
V gene: TRBV19
D gene: -
J gene: TRBJ1-1

CDR3 protein: CASSPRARPDEQFF
CDR3 DNA: TGTGCCAGCAGCCCCCGGGCCCGCCCCGATGAGCAGTTCTTC
clone size: -
CDR3 length: 14
V gene: TRBV7-2
D gene: -
J gene: TRBJ2-1

CDR3 protein: CASSPTVVTDTQYF
CDR3 DNA: TGCGCCAGCAGCCCCACAGTAGTCACAGATACGCAGTATTTT
clone size: -
CDR3 length: 14
V gene: TRBV5-1
D gene: -
J gene: TRBJ2-3

CDR3 protein: CASSLARSYNEQFF
CDR3 DNA: TGTGCCAGCAGTTTGGCGCGCTCCTACAATGAGCAGTTCTTC
clone size: -
CDR3 length: 14
V gene: TRBV28
D gene: -
J gene: TRBJ2-1